Listed below are T cell receptor beta chains from one sample, sequenced in a study of glioma-infiltrating T cells. TCRdb redid the calling of the multiplex PCR reads with MiXCR, one entry per CDR3 protein. The sample lists roughly 100,000 distinct CDR3 sequences, less than 30% occurring once. The sample consisted of glioma tissue, nonneoplastic brain tissue, or PBMCs (not recorded which). The receptors derive from a human donor with low-grade glioma or glioblastoma, undergoing nonglioma brain surgery, or in good health (not recorded which). Each CDR3 is given with its conserved first and last residue. A D gene is named only where the DNA matches it firmly. A clone size is listed for some rows: how often the clone was seen (once, few, many), or a class if it is expanded.

cdr3_nt	cdr3_aa	v_call	clone_size	d_call	j_call
TGTGCCAGCAGCCAACACGCGGGGGGCACAGATACGCAGTATTTT	CASSQHAGGTDTQYF	TRBV4-2	.	TRBD2	TRBJ2-3
TGTGCCAGCAGAGGCTTGGGACAGGGACCGTTCTCCTATAATTCACCCCTCCACTTT	CASRGLGQGPFSYNSPLHF	TRBV6-1	many	TRBD1	TRBJ1-6
TGTGCCAGCAGCAGCAGGGGGAATGAGCAGTTCTTC	CASSSRGNEQFF	TRBV7-9	few	TRBD1	TRBJ2-1
TGTGCCAGCTCACCACGGTCGGACTCCAGGTACTACGAGCAGTACTTC	CASSPRSDSRYYEQYF	TRBV18	many	.	TRBJ2-7
TGCGCCAGCAGCCCGGGGGACGGCCGTCGAGTTGGCACAGATACGCAGTATTTT	CASSPGDGRRVGTDTQYF	TRBV5-1	many	.	TRBJ2-3
TGTGCCAGCAGTTATTACCCCTACGAGCAGTACTTC	CASSYYPYEQYF	TRBV6-2/TRBV6-3	many	.	TRBJ2-7
TGTGCCAGTAACGACGGGGTATATGGCTACACCTTC	CASNDGVYGYTF	TRBV19	.	.	TRBJ1-2
TGTGCCAGCAGCCGCGAGGACGTCTACTCTGGAAACACCATATATTTT	CASSREDVYSGNTIYF	TRBV2	few	.	TRBJ1-3
TGCAGTGCTGCCGGGACTATCTTCACAGATACGCAGTATTTT	CSAAGTIFTDTQYF	TRBV20-1	many	TRBD2	TRBJ2-3
TGTGCCAGCAGGGCAAAGACCGACACTGAAGCTTTCTTT	CASRAKTDTEAFF	TRBV6-1	many	.	TRBJ1-1
TGTGCCAGCAGCTTAGCCAGCACAAAAAACATTCAGTACTTC	CASSLASTKNIQYF	TRBV7-9	.	.	TRBJ2-4
TGTGCCAGCAGCCCGACAGGGGGTAACTATGGCTACACCTTC	CASSPTGGNYGYTF	TRBV7-9	.	TRBD1	TRBJ1-2
TGTGCCAGCAGCCAACTCAACAACCCGGAGACCCAGTACTTC	CASSQLNNPETQYF	TRBV3-1	few	.	TRBJ2-5
TGTGCCACCAGTGATTCGTATTACAATGAGCTGTTCTTC	CATSDSYYNELFF	TRBV24-1	.	.	TRBJ2-1